One sample yielded the 12 T cell receptor beta chains listed below, sequenced in a study of blood T cell repertoires in COVID-19. Some clones are missing from TCRdb's copy, which holds only in-frame ones; the method was immunoSEQ multiplex PCR. The table lists approximately 30,000 clones, about 89% of them singletons. Material for sequencing was peripheral blood. Receptors were obtained from a human donor in a cohort sampled during active COVID-19.

The chain uses TRBV6-5 and TRBJ2-5, with 11 bases fitting TRBD2. This CDR3 region has 15 residues. V was clipped by 7 bases and J by 5 bases; unmatched bases: 9. CDR1 is MNHEY and CDR2 is SVGAGI in the germline V gene. In DNA form, the CDR3 reads TGTGCCAGCAAGATTCGACTAGCGGGGAGGGAGACCCAGTACTTC. Protein product: CASKIRLAGRETQYF.

The chain couples TRBV12-3 or TRBV12-4 to TRBJ1-2, with D possibly TRBD1 on 5 matching bases. The CDR3 consists of 13 residues. V was pared by 6 bases and J by 4 bases, with 12 bases between. CDR3 sequence (DNA): TGTGCCAGCAGCCCTGTAGACAGCTATGGCTACACCTTC. Protein: CASSPVDSYGYTF.

The chain combines TRBV5-4 with TRBJ2-2; TRBD2 is a possible D gene (6 bases). Germline assignment: CDR1 SGHNT and CDR2 YYREEE (reference sequence). V gave up 4 bases and J gave up 4 bases, with 11 bases separating them. The CDR3 length is 14 residues. For the CDR3, the DNA is TGTGCCAGCAGCCCAAAGGAGGGCACCGGGGAGCTGTTTTTT. Protein product: CASSPKEGTGELFF. Based on the CDR3 plus reference TRBV5-4 and TRBJ2-2, the full variable domain is ETGVTQSPTHLIKTRGQQVTLRCSSQSGHNTVSWYQQALGQGPQFIFQYYREEENGRGNFPPRFSGLQFPNYSSELNVNALELDDSALYLCASSPKEGTGELFFGEGSRLTVL.

J is TRBJ1-1 and V is TRBV5-1; maybe TRBD1 (6 bases). The V end was cut by 2 bases, the J end by 7 bases, with 12 bases between. The CDR3 loop spans 13 amino acids. CDR1 is SGHRS, CDR2 YFSETQ, per germline. The CDR3 sequence: CASSLRGRDEAFF. The CDR3 DNA reads TGCGCCAGCAGCTTAAGGGGGAGGGATGAAGCTTTCTTT.

The chain is built from TRBV4-1 and TRBJ2-7; D is perhaps TRBD2 (6 bases). Trimming removed 1 base from V and 3 bases from J, with 13 bases in between. This CDR3 contains 15 residues. From germline, CDR1 is MGHRA and CDR2 YSYEKL. The CDR3 nucleotides read TGCGCCAGCAGCCAAGTGGGGGGTTCGGGCTACGAGCAGTACTTC. Residues: CASSQVGGSGYEQYF.

The chain employs TRBV19 and TRBJ2-1; 9 nucleotides match TRBD2. V lost 2 bases and J lost 6; bases outside the gene matches: 8. CDR1 is LNHDA and CDR2 is SQIVND in the germline V gene (reference sequence). The CDR3 has 16 amino acids. CDR3 sequence reads: CASSILFGGGANEQFF. The CDR3 DNA reads TGTGCCAGTAGTATACTATTCGGCGGGGGGGCCAATGAGCAGTTCTTC.

The chain is built from TRBV18 and TRBJ2-1, with 13 bases fitting TRBD2. Germline CDR1 KGHSH, CDR2 LQKENI. Unmatched junction bases numbered 8, after V lost 3 bases and J lost 6 bases. The CDR3 length is 17 residues. CDR3 region: CASSPYTGTSGVNEQFF. Written as DNA, the CDR3 is TGTGCCAGCTCACCCTATACCGGGACTAGCGGGGTCAATGAGCAGTTCTTC.

The chain recombines TRBV12-5 with TRBJ1-1; D uncertain. Trimming removed 6 bases from V and 10 bases from J, with 12 bases in between. CDR1 LGHNT and CDR2 FRNRAP come from the germline V gene. The CDR3 is 11 amino acids. CDR3 sequence: CASGPGRGAFF. CDR3 sequence (DNA): TGTGCTAGTGGGCCCGGCCGGGGAGCTTTCTTT. Together with reference TRBV12-5 and TRBJ1-1, the CDR3 gives the full variable domain: DARVTQTPRHKVTEMGQEVTMRCQPILGHNTVFWYRQTMMQGLELLAYFRNRAPLDDSGMPKDRFSAEMPDATLATLKIQPSEPRDSAVYFCASGPGRGAFFGQGTRLTVV.

This sequence joins TRBV29-1 and TRBJ1-6; TRBD1 matches 8 bases. V lost 6 bases and J lost 5; bases outside the gene matches: 3. The CDR3 runs to 13 residues. From germline, CDR1 is SQVTM and CDR2 ANQGSEA. The CDR3 DNA reads as TGCAGCGTCGGGACAGGCAATAATTCACCCCTCCACTTT. Translated: CSVGTGNNSPLHF.

V usage is TRBV4-1 and J usage is TRBJ2-7; maybe TRBD1 (6 bases). V lost 4 bases and J 2 bases, leaving 12 bases between the germline ends. Germline CDR1 reads MGHRA; CDR2 reads YSYEKL. This CDR3 region has 14 residues. This CDR3 is CASSPRDTTYEQYF. The CDR3 nucleotides read TGCGCCAGCAGCCCCCGGGACACCACCTACGAGCAGTACTTC.

The chain employs TRBV5-5 and TRBJ1-2; D remains unclear. Germline values: CDR1 SGHKS, CDR2 YYEKEE (reference sequence). Trimming shortened V by 2 bases and J by 8 bases, and 25 bases separated the two germline ends. The CDR3 length is 17 residues. CDR3 coding DNA: TGTGCCAGCAGCTTTCTACGTCTAGAGGGCGGTTTCGGGGGCTACACCTTC. It encodes CASSFLRLEGGFGGYTF. The entire variable domain, with the rest obtained from reference TRBV5-5 and TRBJ1-2, is as follows: DAGVTQSPTHLIKTRGQQVTLRCSPISGHKSVSWYQQVLGQGPQFIFQYYEKEERGRGNFPDRFSARQFPNYSSELNVNALLLGDSALYLCASSFLRLEGGFGGYTFGSGTRLTVV.

The chain has TRBV11-2 and TRBJ1-1, with a possible D match to TRBD1 (5 bases). This CDR3 contains 15 residues. V was pared by 5 bases and J by 1 base, with 14 bases between. Germline V gives CDR1 SGHAT, CDR2 FQNNGV. CDR3 sequence reads: CASSPQPQGNTEAFF. The CDR3 nucleotides read TGTGCCAGCAGCCCGCAACCTCAGGGGAACACTGAAGCTTTCTTT.